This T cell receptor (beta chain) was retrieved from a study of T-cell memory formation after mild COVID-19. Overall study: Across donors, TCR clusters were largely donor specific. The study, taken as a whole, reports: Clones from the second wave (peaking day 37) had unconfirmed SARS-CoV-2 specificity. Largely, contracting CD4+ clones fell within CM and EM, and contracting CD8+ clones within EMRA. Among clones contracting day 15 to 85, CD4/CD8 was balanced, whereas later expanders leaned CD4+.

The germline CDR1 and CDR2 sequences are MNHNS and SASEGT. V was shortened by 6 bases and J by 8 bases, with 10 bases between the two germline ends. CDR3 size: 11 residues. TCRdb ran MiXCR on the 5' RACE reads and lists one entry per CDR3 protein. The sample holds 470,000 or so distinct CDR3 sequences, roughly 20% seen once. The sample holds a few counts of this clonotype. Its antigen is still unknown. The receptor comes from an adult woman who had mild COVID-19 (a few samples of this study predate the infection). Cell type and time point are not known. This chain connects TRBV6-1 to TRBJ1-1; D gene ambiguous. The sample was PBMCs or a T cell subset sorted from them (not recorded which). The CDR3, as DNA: TGTGCCAGCAGGCCCTTCGCCGAAGCTTTCTTT. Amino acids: CASRPFAEAFF.